The next 15 T cell receptor beta chains were all read from a single sample in a study of cytomegalovirus exposure and HLA in healthy donors. The PCR ran on 60 Vbeta and 13 Jbeta primers. Generated by immunoSEQ multiplex PCR, the TCRdb table keeps only in-frame clones and is missing some. The sample contains around 110,000 clones, 75% of which appear only once. The sample consisted of PBMCs. The receptor source for this set is a male donor in good health and CMV-seropositive.

The J gene is TRBJ2-7, the V gene TRBV27; perhaps TRBD1 as D (5 bases). Germline V CDR1 and CDR2: MNHEY, SMNVEV (reference sequence). Between the trimmed V and J ends, which lost 5 bases and 4 bases, there was a span of 18 bases. The CDR3 runs 15 residues. The CDR3 DNA follows: TGTGCCAGCAGTGCCGGGTGGGGCAGTTCATACGAGCAGTACTTC. Translating it yields CASSAGWGSSYEQYF.

The rearrangement joins TRBV4-2 to TRBJ1-2; 7 bases agree with TRBD1. CDR1 and CDR2 (germline): LGHNA, YNFKEQ. With V trimmed by 3 bases and J by 2 bases, 6 bases remained unmatched. CDR3 size: 15 residues. Here the CDR3 reads CASSQTQGTNYGYTF. For the CDR3, the DNA is TGTGCCAGCAGCCAGACACAGGGGACCAACTATGGCTACACCTTC.

The rearrangement uses TRBV14 and TRBJ2-4, with 9 bases aligning to TRBD1. The CDR3 totals 22 residues. The germline gives CDR1 SGHDN, CDR2 FVKESK. With 0 bases clipped from V and 0 bases from J, the junction kept 18 bases outside the gene matches. CDR3 nucleotides: TGTGCCAGCAGCCAAGAGAACCCAGGTGGACAGGGGAATAGGCTAGCCAAAAACATTCAGTACTTC. Translating gives CASSQENPGGQGNRLAKNIQYF.

This clone was observed a single time. The chain links TRBV9 to TRBJ2-3; 7 bases are a match to TRBD2. Germline V gene data show CDR1 as SGDLS and CDR2 as YYNGEE. The V gene end was trimmed by 3 bases and the J gene end by 8 bases; junction bases not matched to a gene: 12. The CDR3 covers 15 residues. The CDR3 region is CASSAPGLREGTQYF. CDR3 bases: TGTGCCAGCAGCGCTCCCGGACTAAGGGAGGGTACGCAGTATTTT.

J is TRBJ2-3 and V is TRBV5-4, with TRBD2 matching over 13 bases. V lost 3 bases, J lost 1 base, and 5 bases stayed unmatched. The CDR3 runs to 17 residues. Germline V CDR1 and CDR2: SGHNT, YYREEE (reference sequence). CDR3 bases: TGTGCCAGCAGCTCCCGGACTAGCGGGGGCCGCACAGATACGCAGTATTTT. Encoded protein: CASSSRTSGGRTDTQYF.

This clone came up a few times. The V and J genes are TRBV7-9 and TRBJ2-7; 7 nucleotides line up with TRBD1. Germline V gene lookup returns CDR1 SEHNR and CDR2 FQNEAQ (reference sequence). CDR3 length: 12 residues. Trimming cost V 5 bases and J 7 bases; bases outside gene matches: 5. This CDR3 reads CASSLQGFEQYF. CDR3 bases: TGTGCCAGCAGCCTACAGGGGTTTGAGCAGTACTTC.

The chain links TRBV5-1 to TRBJ2-7; 10 bases line up with TRBD2. This CDR3 spans 16 amino acids. V dropped 2 bases and J dropped 0; count of bases not matched to a gene: 5. In germline, CDR1 is SGHRS, CDR2 YFSETQ. CDR3 in DNA: TGCGCCAGCAGCTTCCTACTAGCGGGAAACTCCTACGAGCAGTACTTC. Translating gives CASSFLLAGNSYEQYF.

V gene TRBV18 combines with J gene TRBJ2-2, with D unclear. This CDR3 has 16 residues. V lost 4 bases, J lost 6 bases, and 18 bases lay in between. The germline CDR1 and CDR2 sequences are KGHSH and LQKENI. The CDR3 nucleotides are TGTGCCAGCTCACGAACCGAGACATTGGTGGCCGGGGAGCTGTTTTTT. Translation gives CASSRTETLVAGELFF.

The V gene is TRBV25-1, the J gene TRBJ2-7; D perhaps matches TRBD2 (6 bases). Between the trimmed V and J ends, which lost 3 bases and 5 bases, there was a span of 14 bases. There are 14 residues in the CDR3. Germline V gene sequence: CDR1 MGHDK, CDR2 SYGVNS. The CDR3 spells CASSDPWGRHEQYF. The CDR3 region has the DNA TGTGCCAGCAGTGACCCCTGGGGGAGGCACGAGCAGTACTTC.

The chain has TRBV7-2 and TRBJ1-6, with TRBD1 matching 8 bases. The J segment lost 3 bases and the V segment lost 6 bases, leaving 16 bases of the junction unmatched. Per the germline V gene, CDR1 is SGHTA and CDR2 is FQGNSA. This CDR3 has 19 amino acids. The CDR3 nucleotides are TGTGCCAGCAGGTCCGGGACAGGTCCCTTCCCAATCTATAATTCACCCCTCCACTTT. This sequence encodes CASRSGTGPFPIYNSPLHF.

The rearrangement uses TRBV5-4 and TRBJ2-1; TRBD1 is a possible D gene (6 bases). Germline CDR1 reads SGHNT; CDR2 reads YYREEE (reference sequence). This CDR3 is 15 amino acids long. V was clipped by 4 bases and J by 9 bases, with 20 bases between them. The CDR3 coding sequence is TGTGCCAGCAGCAAAGGACAGCAGTCTAACGGTGAGCAGTTCTTC. Its protein is CASSKGQQSNGEQFF.

This clone was counted a few times. The sample holds other DNA sequences that translate to the same CDR3. The chain carries TRBV30 and TRBJ2-1; D perhaps matches TRBD1 (6 bases). V was clipped by 2 bases and J by 1 base, with 12 bases between them. Germline V CDR1 and CDR2: GTSNPN, SVGIG (reference sequence). This CDR3 comprises 15 residues. The CDR3 DNA reads TGTGCCTGGAGTTCCGGGCAGGGGTCCTACAATGAGCAGTTCTTC. Translated: CAWSSGQGSYNEQFF.

This clone was counted only a few times. The chain combines TRBV6-5 with TRBJ1-3; D gene uncertain. The CDR3 is 14 amino acids. The V and J ends lost 5 bases and 0 bases respectively, with 8 bases between them. CDR1 and CDR2 (germline): MNHEY, SVGAGI. The CDR3 nucleotides are TGTGCCAGCAGTAACACAGCCTCTGGAAACACCATATATTTT. Amino acids: CASSNTASGNTIYF.

CDR3 nucleotide sequence: TGTGCCAGCAGTTGGGACAGGGGGCTGAGGGAAAAACTGTTTTTT. Protein sequence: CASSWDRGLREKLFF. The genes are TRBV6-5 and TRBJ1-4, with TRBD1 identical over 12 bases. With 4 bases clipped from V and 8 bases from J, the junction kept 5 bases outside the gene matches. Germline V gene sequence: CDR1 MNHEY, CDR2 SVGAGI. This CDR3 contains 15 residues.

This rearrangement joins TRBV7-9 to TRBJ2-1; TRBD1 matches 8 bases. The CDR3 is 15 amino acids. The V gene end was trimmed by 5 bases and the J gene end by 5 bases; junction bases not matched to a gene: 8. In germline, CDR1 is SEHNR, CDR2 FQNEAQ (reference sequence). The DNA for the CDR3 is TGTGCCAGCAGCGCACCCGGGACAGGACACAATGAGCAGTTCTTC. Its protein product is CASSAPGTGHNEQFF.